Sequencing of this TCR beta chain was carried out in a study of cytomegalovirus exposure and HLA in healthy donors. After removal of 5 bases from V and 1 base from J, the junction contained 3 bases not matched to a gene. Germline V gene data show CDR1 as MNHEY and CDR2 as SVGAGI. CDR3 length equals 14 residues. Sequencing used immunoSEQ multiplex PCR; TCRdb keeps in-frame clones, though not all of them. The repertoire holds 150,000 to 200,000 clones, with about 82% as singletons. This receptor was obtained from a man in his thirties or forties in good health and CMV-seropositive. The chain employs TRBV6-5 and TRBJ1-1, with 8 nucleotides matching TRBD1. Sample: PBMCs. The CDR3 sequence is CASSPTGENTEAFF. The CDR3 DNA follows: TGTGCCAGCAGTCCGACAGGGGAGAACACTGAAGCTTTCTTT.